Following are 17 T cell receptor beta chains from one sample sequenced in a study of beta chain features in type 1 diabetes. Expressed TCRB transcripts were sequenced because the isolated RNA had all been reverse transcribed beforehand. Here immunoSEQ multiplex PCR was the method, and the copy in TCRdb shows in-frame clones only, minus some. There are about half a million clones in the sample; approximately 10% occur only once, and about 0.042% lies in the top ten. Sequencing was done on a sample of naive CD4+ T cells from blood. These receptors all come from a woman between 18 and 29 years old in good health.

Points on this clone: The identical CDR3 is also encoded by other nucleotide sequences in the sample. The V and J genes are TRBV7-9 and TRBJ1-1; D perhaps matches TRBD1 (5 bases). V shed 1 base and J shed 1 base, with 10 bases lying between them. The V gene's germline CDR1 is SEHNR and CDR2 FQNEAQ (reference sequence). This CDR3 region has 15 residues. The CDR3 region is CASSLGDRGNTEAFF. CDR3 nucleotide sequence: TGTGCCAGCAGCTTAGGGGACCGGGGGAACACTGAAGCTTTCTTT.

This clone was counted a few times. The rearrangement joins TRBV14 to TRBJ2-5; D perhaps matches TRBD2 (6 bases). The CDR3 is 16 amino acids. The germline V and J ends were trimmed by 2 bases and 5 bases, with 18 bases remaining between them. From germline, CDR1 is SGHDN and CDR2 FVKESK. CDR3 coding DNA: TGTGCCAGCAGCCAAACCAAAAGAGGCGGGGTGGAGACCCAGTACTTC. This gives the protein CASSQTKRGGVETQYF.

This clone has more than one count but fewer than ten. This chain connects TRBV7-8 to TRBJ1-2; perhaps TRBD1 as D (5 bases). The CDR3 contains 16 residues. CDR1 and CDR2 from the germline V gene are SGHVS and FQNEAQ. Trimming stripped 5 bases from V and 8 bases from J, with 24 bases between. CDR3 coding DNA: TGTGCCAGCAGCCCCTACCTCGGACAAGGGCGAGGAGGCTACACCTTC. It specifies CASSPYLGQGRGGYTF.

The chain couples TRBV13 to TRBJ2-5, with D perhaps being TRBD1 or TRBD2 (5 bases each). The tail of the sequence fits TRBJ2-7 better, so the J call may be wrong. Per the germline V gene, CDR1 is PRHDT and CDR2 is FYEKMQ (reference sequence). CDR3 size: 15 residues. CDR3 region: CASSHTTGPAYEQYF. The CDR3, as DNA: TGTGCCAGCAGCCACACCACGGGGCCGGCCTACGAGCAGTACTTC.

This clone was seen only a few times. This sequence joins TRBV27 and TRBJ2-7; D possibly corresponds to TRBD1 (6 bases). The V and J ends lost 4 bases and 10 bases respectively, with 23 bases between them. Per the germline V gene, CDR1 is MNHEY and CDR2 is SMNVEV (reference sequence). The CDR3 contains 15 residues. This CDR3 reads CASSSLYPMTGPQYF. CDR3 in DNA: TGTGCCAGCAGTTCTCTTTACCCGATGACAGGACCCCAGTACTTC.

The chain recombines TRBV29-1 with TRBJ2-5, with 8 bases lining up with TRBD2. V gave up 7 bases and J gave up 5 bases; unmatched junction bases: 12. CDR1 and CDR2 from the germline V gene are SQVTM and ANQGSEA. This CDR3 is built from 14 residues. CDR3 region: CSGAHPGLVETQYF. The CDR3 DNA follows: TGCAGCGGTGCACACCCGGGACTAGTCGAGACCCAGTACTTC.

Only a few counts were recorded for this clone. The V and J genes are TRBV30 and TRBJ1-3; D call uncertain. V was pared by 0 bases and J by 2 bases, with 8 bases between. The CDR3 spans 14 residues. Germline-derived CDR1 and CDR2 are GTSNPN and SVGIG (reference sequence). CDR3 protein: CAWSVGPAGNTIYF. The CDR3 region has the DNA TGTGCCTGGAGTGTTGGCCCGGCTGGAAACACCATATATTTT.

This clone was seen more than once but under ten times. The J gene is TRBJ2-5, the V gene TRBV4-3; tentatively, D is TRBD1 (6 bases). The CDR3 spans 16 residues. The V and J ends lost 5 bases and 2 bases respectively, with 18 bases between them. Per germline, CDR1 LGHNA and CDR2 YSLEER. The CDR3 DNA reads as TGCGCCAGCAGCAGTTCAGGACAGCTCGTACAAGAGACCCAGTACTTC. This gives the protein CASSSSGQLVQETQYF.

The chain carries TRBV7-8 and TRBJ2-3, with D unclear. The CDR3 loop spans 17 amino acids. V was cut by 3 bases and J by 0 bases, with 16 bases left in between. Germline V CDR1 and CDR2: SGHVS, FQNEAQ. The DNA of the CDR3 is TGTGCCAGCAGCTTGGTCCGAAGCGTATCTAGCACAGATACGCAGTATTTT. It codes for CASSLVRSVSSTDTQYF.

The sample holds a few counts of this clone. The J gene is TRBJ1-1, the V gene TRBV15; D is ambiguous. The CDR3 has 12 residues. Trimming pared 1 base from V and 10 bases from J, leaving 10 bases between. Germline V gene lookup returns CDR1 LNHNV and CDR2 YYDKDF (reference sequence). The chain's CDR3 is CATSRGAMGAFF. The CDR3 region has the DNA TGTGCCACCAGCAGAGGGGCCATGGGAGCTTTCTTT.

V is TRBV25-1 and J is TRBJ2-7; 8 bases agree with TRBD1. The CDR3 covers 12 residues. CDR1 is MGHDK and CDR2 is SYGVNS in the germline V gene. Trimming removed 9 bases from V and 5 bases from J; junction bases left unmatched: 6. The CDR3 DNA reads as TGTGCCAGGGCAGGGGGCGGAAACGAGCAGTACTTC. Translation: CARAGGGNEQYF.

The chain combines TRBV28 with TRBJ2-5, with D tentatively TRBD2 (5 bases). The CDR3 is 12 residues long. V lost 8 bases to trimming and J lost 2 bases, with 9 bases between them. The germline gives CDR1 MDHEN, CDR2 SYDVKM. CDR3 loop: CASGREQETQYF. The CDR3 DNA follows: TGTGCCAGCGGTCGGGAACAAGAGACCCAGTACTTC.

The V call is TRBV4-1, the J call TRBJ2-2, with D perhaps TRBD1 (5 bases). CDR1 is MGHRA and CDR2 is YSYEKL in the germline V gene. The CDR3 spans 16 residues. V lost 0 bases and J lost 3, with 11 bases in between. CDR3 sequence (DNA): TGCGCCAGCAGCCAAGAACCAGGGTGGGACACCGGGGAGCTGTTTTTT. Translation gives CASSQEPGWDTGELFF.

The chain has TRBV7-3 and TRBJ2-1; D possibly corresponds to TRBD2 (6 bases). The germline gives CDR1 SGHTA, CDR2 FQGTGA. The CDR3 totals 15 residues. V lost 2 bases and J 9 bases, leaving 17 bases between the germline ends. CDR3 nucleotide sequence: TGTGCCAGCAGCTTACTACTAGCAGCGCAGGGTGAGCAGTTCTTC. Translation: CASSLLLAAQGEQFF.

Concerning this clone: At the DNA level, this CDR3 is encoded by other sequences in the same sample as well. The rearrangement links TRBV9 to TRBJ2-3; D is ambiguous. CDR1 is SGDLS and CDR2 is YYNGEE in the germline V gene. The length of the CDR3 is 12 residues. V was pared by 0 bases and J by 6 bases, with 5 bases between. The CDR3 is CASSVARDTQYF. CDR3 coding DNA: TGTGCCAGCAGCGTAGCCCGGGATACGCAGTATTTT.

In DNA, the CDR3 is TGTGCCAGCAGCGGAGGGCGAGGAGATGGCTACACCTTC. Its protein product is CASSGGRGDGYTF. This chain joins TRBV14 and TRBJ1-2; D not certain. The V end was cut by 5 bases, the J end by 6 bases, with 13 bases between. Germline V gives CDR1 SGHDN, CDR2 FVKESK. The CDR3 spans 13 residues. Filled out from reference TRBV14 and TRBJ1-2, the complete variable domain reads EAGVTQFPSHSVIEKGQTVTLRCDPISGHDNLYWYRRVMGKEIKFLLHFVKESKQDESGMPNNRFLAERTGGTYSTLKVQPAELEDSGVYFCASSGGRGDGYTFGSGTRLTVV.

This clone was observed a few times. The chain uses TRBV30 and TRBJ2-6; a possible D gene is TRBD2 (6 bases). Germline assignment: CDR1 GTSNPN and CDR2 SVGIG (reference sequence). Trimming took 4 bases from V and 1 from J, leaving 11 bases between them. CDR3 length: 15 amino acids. The DNA for the CDR3 is TGTGCCTGGACCTCGGGGAGGTCTGGGGCCAACGTCCTGACTTTC. Encoded protein: CAWTSGRSGANVLTF. Together with reference TRBV30 and TRBJ2-6, the CDR3 gives the full variable domain: SQTIHQWPATLVQPVGSPLSLECTVEGTSNPNLYWYRQAAGRGLQLLFYSVGIGQISSEVPQNLSASRPQDRQFILSSKKLLLSDSGFYLCAWTSGRSGANVLTFGAGSRLTVL.